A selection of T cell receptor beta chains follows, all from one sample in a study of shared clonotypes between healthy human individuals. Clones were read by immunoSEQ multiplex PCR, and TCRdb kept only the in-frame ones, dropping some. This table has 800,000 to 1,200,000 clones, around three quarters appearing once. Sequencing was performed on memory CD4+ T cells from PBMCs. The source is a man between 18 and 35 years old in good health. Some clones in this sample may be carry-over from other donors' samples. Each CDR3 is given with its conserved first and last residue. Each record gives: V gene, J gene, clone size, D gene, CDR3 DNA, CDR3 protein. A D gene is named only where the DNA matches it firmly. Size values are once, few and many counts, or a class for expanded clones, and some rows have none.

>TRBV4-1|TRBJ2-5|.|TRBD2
TGCGCCAGCAGCGGAGGCCCAGGGCGGGGGCAGTACTTC
CASSGGPGRGQYF
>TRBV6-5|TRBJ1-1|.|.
TGTGCCAGCAGTTACTCAGAGGGACGGCGAGGAGGTGAAGCTTTCTTT
CASSYSEGRRGGEAFF
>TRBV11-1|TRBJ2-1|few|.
TGTGCCAGCAGCTTAATCGTTCTTAGTGGGAGGGAGCAGTTCTTC
CASSLIVLSGREQFF
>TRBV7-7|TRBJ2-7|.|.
TGTGCCAGCAGCTTGGGTCCGGACTCCTCCTACGAGCAGTACTTC
CASSLGPDSSYEQYF
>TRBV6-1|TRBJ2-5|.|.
TGTGCCAGCAGTGTAGGGGACGGACCGCTTAGGGAGACCCAGTACTTC
CASSVGDGPLRETQYF
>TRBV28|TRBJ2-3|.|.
TGTGCCAGCACACCGGGAGCTAGCACAGATACGCAGTATTTT
CASTPGASTDTQYF
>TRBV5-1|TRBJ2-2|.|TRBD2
TGCGCCAGCAGCTTTTATAGCGGGAAGTCGGCCGGGGAGCTGTTTTTT
CASSFYSGKSAGELFF
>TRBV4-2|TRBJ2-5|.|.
TGTGCCAGCAACAATCGCGGGACCGAAGAGACCCAGTACTTC
CASNNRGTEETQYF
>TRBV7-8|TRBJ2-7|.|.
TGTGCCAGCAGCTTAGGGCTAAGCTCCTACGAGCAGTACTTC
CASSLGLSSYEQYF
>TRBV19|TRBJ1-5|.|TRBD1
TGTGCCAGTAGTGCGGGACAGGGCCAGCCCCAGCATTTT
CASSAGQGQPQHF
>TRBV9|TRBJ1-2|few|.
TGTGCCAGCAGCGTCGAAACGACAAGGGGCTCTATCTATGGCTACACCTTC
CASSVETTRGSIYGYTF
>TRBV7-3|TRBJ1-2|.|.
TGTGCCAGCAGCTTTTCATCGGGCTATGGCTACACCTTC
CASSFSSGYGYTF
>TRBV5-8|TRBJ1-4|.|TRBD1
TGTGCCAGCAGCTCGCAGGGGGGGCCTAATGAAAAACTGTTTTTT
CASSSQGGPNEKLFF
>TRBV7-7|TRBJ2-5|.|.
TGTGCCAGCGCTTCGGGGGAGACCCAGTACTTC
CASASGETQYF
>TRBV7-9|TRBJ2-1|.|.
TGTGCCAGCAGCTTATTCCGAAAAGGGGGGTCCTACAATGAGCAGTTCTTC
CASSLFRKGGSYNEQFF
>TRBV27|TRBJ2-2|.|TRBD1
TGTGCCAGCAGGCGCCGACAGGGAACAAACACCGGGGAGCTGTTTTTT
CASRRRQGTNTGELFF
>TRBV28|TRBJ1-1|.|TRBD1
TGTGCCAGCAGTTTAAGGGGACAGAGAGCTTTCTTT
CASSLRGQRAFF
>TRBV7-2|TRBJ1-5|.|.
TGTGCCAGCAGCTTAGCGACAAGTAATCAGCCCCAGCATTTT
CASSLATSNQPQHF
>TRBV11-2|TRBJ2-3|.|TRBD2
TGTGCCAGCAGCTTAATAGCGGGAGCCGGGTTAGATACAGATACGCAGTATTTT
CASSLIAGAGLDTDTQYF
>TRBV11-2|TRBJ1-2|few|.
TGTGCCAGCATGGAGGCAGGAGAGTTCTATGGCTACACCTTC
CASMEAGEFYGYTF
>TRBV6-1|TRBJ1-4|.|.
TGTGCCAGCAGTGAAATACAGGGTTTTAAACTGTTTTTT
CASSEIQGFKLFF
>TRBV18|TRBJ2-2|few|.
TGTGCCAGCTCCGGGGAGAGCAACGGGGAGCTGTTTTTT
CASSGESNGELFF
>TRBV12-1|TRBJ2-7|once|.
TGTGCCAGCAGCCATTATCCGGGACAGGGGACTACCTACGAGCAGTACTTC
CASSHYPGQGTTYEQYF
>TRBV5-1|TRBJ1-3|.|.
TGCGCCAGCAGCAGTACACAGGGTGGAAACACCATATATTTT
CASSSTQGGNTIYF
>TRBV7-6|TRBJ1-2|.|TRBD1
TGTGCCAGCAGCCAGTCGGGACAGAATGGCTACACCTTC
CASSQSGQNGYTF
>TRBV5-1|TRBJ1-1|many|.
TGCGCCAGCAGCTTTAACGGCCCCGAAGCTTTCTTT
CASSFNGPEAFF
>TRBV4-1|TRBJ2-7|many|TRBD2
TGCGCCAGCAGCCAAGTCACTAGCGGGGAGAATAAGCAGTACTTC
CASSQVTSGENKQYF
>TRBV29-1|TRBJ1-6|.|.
TGCAGCGTTGAAGGAGCAGGTCGGTCACTCCACTTT
CSVEGAGRSLHF
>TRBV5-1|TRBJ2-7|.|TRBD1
TGCGCCAGCAGCTCAGGGAGGGGACAGGGGCCGCCGGAGCAGTACTTC
CASSSGRGQGPPEQYF
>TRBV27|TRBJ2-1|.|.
TGTGCCAGCAGCGCGACAGCCCAGCGACACTACAATGAGCAGTTCTTC
CASSATAQRHYNEQFF
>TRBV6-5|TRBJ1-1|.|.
TGTGCCAGCAGTGGATCGGGTGTTGAAGCTTTCTTT
CASSGSGVEAFF